This T cell receptor beta chain was recorded in a study of OX40 agonist ivuxolimab in advanced cancers. Background on the study: Among those enrolled, mean age was around 55 years (range roughly 20 to 80) and 70% to 85% were male. Enrollees could have had prior anti-PD-1, anti-PD-L1 or anti-CTLA-4 therapy, which about 42% had received.

The CDR3 is 15 amino acids. Germline V gives CDR1 LNHNV, CDR2 YYDKDF (reference sequence). The V and J ends lost 1 base and 4 bases, in that order; junction bases with no gene match: 3. Sequencing was performed with immunoSEQ multiplex PCR; in TCRdb, only in-frame clones are kept and a portion is missing. This repertoire shows 90,000 to 120,000 clones, 90% found once; its top ten account for 0.25% to 0.35%. The chain joins TRBV15 to TRBJ2-5, with 10 bases fitting TRBD2. The sample consisted of CD4+ or CD8+ T cells sorted from blood, taken in a trial of the OX40 agonist ivuxolimab. The source is an adult with an advanced solid tumor such as melanoma, head and neck, liver or kidney cancer. The CDR3 nucleotides are TGTGCCACCAGCAGAGCACTAGCGGGGCTAGAGACCCAGTACTTC. Translated, it gives CATSRALAGLETQYF.